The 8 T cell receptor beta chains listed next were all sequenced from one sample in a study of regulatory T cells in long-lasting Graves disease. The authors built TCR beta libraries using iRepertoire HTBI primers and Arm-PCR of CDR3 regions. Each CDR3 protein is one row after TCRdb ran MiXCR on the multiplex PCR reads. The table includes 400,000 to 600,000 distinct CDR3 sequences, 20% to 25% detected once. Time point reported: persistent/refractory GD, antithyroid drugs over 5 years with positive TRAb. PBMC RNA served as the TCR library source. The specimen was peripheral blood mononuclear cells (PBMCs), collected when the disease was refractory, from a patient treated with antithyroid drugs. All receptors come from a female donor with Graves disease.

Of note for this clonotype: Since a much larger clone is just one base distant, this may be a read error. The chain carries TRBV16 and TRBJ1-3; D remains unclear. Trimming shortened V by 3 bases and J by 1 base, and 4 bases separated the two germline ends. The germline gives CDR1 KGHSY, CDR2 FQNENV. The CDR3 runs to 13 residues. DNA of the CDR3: TGTGCCAGCAGCCAGGCGTCTGGAAACACCATATATTTT. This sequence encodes CASSQASGNTIYF. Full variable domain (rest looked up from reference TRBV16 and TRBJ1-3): GEEVAQTPKHLVRGEGQKAKLYCAPIKGHSYVFWYQQVLKNEFKFLISFQNENVFDETGMPKERFSAKCLPNSPCSLEIQATKLEDSAVYFCASSQASGNTIYFGEGSWLTVV.

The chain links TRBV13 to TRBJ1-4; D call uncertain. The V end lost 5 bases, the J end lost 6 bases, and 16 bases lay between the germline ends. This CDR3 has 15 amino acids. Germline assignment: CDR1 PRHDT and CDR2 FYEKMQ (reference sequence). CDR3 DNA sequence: TGTGCCAGCAGCCTAGTGGGCCACGGGGATGAAAAACTGTTTTTT. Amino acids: CASSLVGHGDEKLFF.

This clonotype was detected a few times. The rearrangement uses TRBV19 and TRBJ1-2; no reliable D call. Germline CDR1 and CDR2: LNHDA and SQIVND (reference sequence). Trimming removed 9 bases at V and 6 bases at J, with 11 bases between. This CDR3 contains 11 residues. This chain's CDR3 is CASRREDGYTF. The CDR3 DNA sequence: TGTGCCAGCCGGAGGGAGGATGGCTACACCTTC.

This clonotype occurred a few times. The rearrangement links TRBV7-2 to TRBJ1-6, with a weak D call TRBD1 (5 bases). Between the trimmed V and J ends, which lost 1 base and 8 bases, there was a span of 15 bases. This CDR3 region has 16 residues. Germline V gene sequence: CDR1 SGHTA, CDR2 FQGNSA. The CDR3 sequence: CASSLVTVREDSPLHF. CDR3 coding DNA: TGTGCCAGCAGCTTAGTGACAGTTCGTGAGGATTCACCCCTCCACTTT.

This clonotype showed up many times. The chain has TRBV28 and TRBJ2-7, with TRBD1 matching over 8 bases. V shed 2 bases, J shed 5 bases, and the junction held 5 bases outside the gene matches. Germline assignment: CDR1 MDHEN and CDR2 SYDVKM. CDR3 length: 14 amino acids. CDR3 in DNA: TGTGCCAGCAGTTTAGTCTCAGGGGGCCACGAGCAGTACTTC. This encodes CASSLVSGGHEQYF.

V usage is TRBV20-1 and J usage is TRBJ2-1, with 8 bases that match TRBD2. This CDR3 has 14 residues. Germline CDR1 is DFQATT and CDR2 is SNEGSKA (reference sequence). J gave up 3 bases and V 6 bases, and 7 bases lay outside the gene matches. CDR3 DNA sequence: TGCAGTGCGGGGGGACTAGGGTACTACAATGAGCAGTTCTTC. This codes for CSAGGLGYYNEQFF.

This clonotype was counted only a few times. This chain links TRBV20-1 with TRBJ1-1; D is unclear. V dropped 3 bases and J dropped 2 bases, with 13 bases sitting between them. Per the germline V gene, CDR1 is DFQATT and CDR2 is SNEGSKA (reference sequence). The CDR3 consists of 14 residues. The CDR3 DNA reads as TGCAGTGCTAGGCGCCCCACAGTAAACACTGAAGCTTTCTTT. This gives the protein CSARRPTVNTEAFF.

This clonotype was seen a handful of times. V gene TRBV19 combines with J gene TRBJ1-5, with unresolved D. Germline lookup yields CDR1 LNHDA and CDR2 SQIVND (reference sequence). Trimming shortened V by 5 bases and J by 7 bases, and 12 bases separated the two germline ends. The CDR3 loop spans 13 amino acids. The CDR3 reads CASSLQEGQPQHF. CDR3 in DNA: TGTGCCAGTAGTCTGCAGGAAGGGCAGCCCCAGCATTTT.